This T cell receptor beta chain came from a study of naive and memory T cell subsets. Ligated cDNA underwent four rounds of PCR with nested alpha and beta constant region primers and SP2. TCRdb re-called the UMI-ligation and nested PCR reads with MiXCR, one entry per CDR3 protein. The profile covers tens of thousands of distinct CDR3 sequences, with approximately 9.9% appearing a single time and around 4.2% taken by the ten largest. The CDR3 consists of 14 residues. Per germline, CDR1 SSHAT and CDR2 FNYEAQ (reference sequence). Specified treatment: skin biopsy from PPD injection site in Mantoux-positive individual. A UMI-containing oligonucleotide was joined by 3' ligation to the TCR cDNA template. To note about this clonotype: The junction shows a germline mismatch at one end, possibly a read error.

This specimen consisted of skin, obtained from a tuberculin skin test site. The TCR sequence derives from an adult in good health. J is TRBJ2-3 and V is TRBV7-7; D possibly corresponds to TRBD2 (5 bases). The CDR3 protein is CASSEGGSTDTQYF. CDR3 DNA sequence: TGTGCTAGCAGCGAGGGTGGTAGCACAGATACGCAGTATTTT. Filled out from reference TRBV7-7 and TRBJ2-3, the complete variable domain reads GAGVSQSPRYKVTKRGQDVTLRCDPISSHATLYWYQQALGQGPEFLTYFNYEAQPDKSGLPSDRFSAERPEGSISTLTIQRTEQRDSAMYRCASSEGGSTDTQYFGPGTRLTVL.